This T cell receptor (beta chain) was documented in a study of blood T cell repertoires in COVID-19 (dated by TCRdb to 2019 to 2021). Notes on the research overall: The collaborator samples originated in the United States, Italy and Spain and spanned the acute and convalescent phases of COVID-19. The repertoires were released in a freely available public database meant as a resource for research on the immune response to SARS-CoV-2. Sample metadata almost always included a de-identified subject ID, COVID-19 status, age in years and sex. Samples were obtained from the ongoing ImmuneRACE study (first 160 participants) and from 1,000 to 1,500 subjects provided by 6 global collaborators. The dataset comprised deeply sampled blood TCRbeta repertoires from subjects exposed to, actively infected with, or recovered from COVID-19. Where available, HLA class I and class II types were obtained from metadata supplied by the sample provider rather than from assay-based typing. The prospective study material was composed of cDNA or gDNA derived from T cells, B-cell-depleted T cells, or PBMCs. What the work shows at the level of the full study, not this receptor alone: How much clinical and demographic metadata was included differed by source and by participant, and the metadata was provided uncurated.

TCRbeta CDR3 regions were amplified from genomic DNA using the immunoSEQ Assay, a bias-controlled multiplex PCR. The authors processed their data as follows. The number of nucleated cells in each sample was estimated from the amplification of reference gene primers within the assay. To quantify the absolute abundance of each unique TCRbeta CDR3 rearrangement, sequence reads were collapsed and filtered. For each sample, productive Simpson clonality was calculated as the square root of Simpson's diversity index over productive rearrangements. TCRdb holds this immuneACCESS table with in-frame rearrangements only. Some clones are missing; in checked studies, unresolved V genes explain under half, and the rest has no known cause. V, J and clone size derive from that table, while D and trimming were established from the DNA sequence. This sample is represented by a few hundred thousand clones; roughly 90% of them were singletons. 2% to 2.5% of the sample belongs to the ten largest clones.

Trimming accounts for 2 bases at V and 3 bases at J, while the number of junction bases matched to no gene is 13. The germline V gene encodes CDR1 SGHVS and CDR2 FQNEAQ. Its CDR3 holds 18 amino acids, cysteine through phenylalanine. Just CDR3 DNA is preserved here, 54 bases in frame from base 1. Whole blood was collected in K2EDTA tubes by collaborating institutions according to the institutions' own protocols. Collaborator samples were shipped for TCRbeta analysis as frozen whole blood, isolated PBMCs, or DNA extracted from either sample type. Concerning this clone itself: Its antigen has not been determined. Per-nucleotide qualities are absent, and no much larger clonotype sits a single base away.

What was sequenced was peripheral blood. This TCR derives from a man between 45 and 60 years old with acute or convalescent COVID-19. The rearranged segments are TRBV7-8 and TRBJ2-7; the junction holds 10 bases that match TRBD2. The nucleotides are TGTGCCAGCAGCTTATTAGTACTAGCGGGGACCCCCATCTACGAGCAGTACTTC. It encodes CASSLLVLAGTPIYEQYF.